The 3 T cell receptor beta chains below come from one sample, sequenced in a study of radiotherapy plus CTLA-4 blockade in lung cancer. Repertoires were generated with immunoSEQ multiplex PCR, while TCRdb's copy carries only in-frame clones and drops some. The data contain around 80,000 clones, roughly 80% of them seen just once; the ten biggest clones take up about 0.79%. The sequencing here drew on peripheral blood, taken from a patient treated with radiotherapy plus ipilimumab. The receptors shown here come from a human donor with non-small cell lung cancer who had stable disease on radiotherapy plus ipilimumab.

The rearrangement joins TRBV7-2 to TRBJ1-5, with D hard to call. Germline CDR1 is SGHTA and CDR2 is FQGNSA. Trimming left V 2 bases short and J 2 bases short, with 10 bases between. This CDR3 spans 15 amino acids. The CDR3 here is CASSLRSGGNQPQHF. CDR3 nucleotides: TGTGCCAGCAGCTTAAGGAGCGGCGGCAATCAGCCCCAGCATTTT. The full variable domain, completed using reference TRBV7-2 and TRBJ1-5, is GAGVSQSPSNKVTEKGKDVELRCDPISGHTALYWYRQSLGQGLEFLIYFQGNSAPDKSGLPSDRFSAERTGGSVSTLTIQRTQQEDSAVYLCASSLRSGGNQPQHFGDGTRLSIL.

The chain recombines TRBV19 with TRBJ2-3; D possibly corresponds to TRBD2 (6 bases). The CDR3 sequence is 14 residues long. Germline CDR1 reads LNHDA; CDR2 reads SQIVND (reference sequence). V lost 3 bases and J lost 4, with 11 bases in between. CDR3 residues: CASSIRESADTQYF. The CDR3 nucleotides read TGTGCCAGTAGTATCCGGGAGTCAGCAGATACGCAGTATTTT. Based on the CDR3 plus reference TRBV19 and TRBJ2-3, the full variable domain is DGGITQSPKYLFRKEGQNVTLSCEQNLNHDAMYWYRQDPGQGLRLIYYSQIVNDFQKGDIAEGYSVSREKKESFPLTVTSAQKNPTAFYLCASSIRESADTQYFGPGTRLTVL.

V usage is TRBV9 and J usage is TRBJ2-3, with 8 bases fitting TRBD2. The V and J ends lost 1 base and 6 bases, in that order; junction bases with no gene match: 7. The CDR3 is made up of 15 amino acids. CDR1 is SGDLS and CDR2 is YYNGEE in the germline V gene. The CDR3 reads CASSVSSGERDTQYF. As DNA, the CDR3 is TGTGCCAGCAGCGTAAGTAGCGGGGAGAGGGATACGCAGTATTTT.